This T cell receptor beta chain was captured in a study of T cell changes during pregnancy in multiple sclerosis. The method was immunoSEQ multiplex PCR; TCRdb's version includes in-frame clones alone and lacks a portion of them. The table shows 36,000 or so clones, with about nine tenths occurring only once. V was trimmed by 0 bases and J by 2 bases, leaving 12 bases between them. CDR3 size: 15 residues. Germline V gives CDR1 SGDLS, CDR2 YYNGEE. Sequencing used CD8+ T cells from peripheral blood mononuclear cells, obtained in the third trimester of pregnancy. J is TRBJ2-7 and V is TRBV9; perhaps TRBD2 as D (6 bases). The sequence derives from a female donor with multiple sclerosis, enrolled in a pregnancy study. Here the CDR3 DNA reads TGTGCCAGCAGCGTAGTGCCGGGGGTCACCTACGAGCAGTACTTC. Amino acid sequence: CASSVVPGVTYEQYF.